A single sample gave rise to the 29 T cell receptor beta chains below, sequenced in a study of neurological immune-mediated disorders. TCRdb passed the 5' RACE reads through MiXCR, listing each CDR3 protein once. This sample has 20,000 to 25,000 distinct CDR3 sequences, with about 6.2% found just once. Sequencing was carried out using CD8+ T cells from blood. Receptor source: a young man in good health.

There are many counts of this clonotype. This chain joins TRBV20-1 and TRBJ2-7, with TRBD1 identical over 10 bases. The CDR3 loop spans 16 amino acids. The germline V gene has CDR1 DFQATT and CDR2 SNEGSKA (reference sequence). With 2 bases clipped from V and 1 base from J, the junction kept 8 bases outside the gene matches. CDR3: CSARKRRGQGSYEQYF. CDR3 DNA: TGCAGTGCTAGAAAAAGGAGGGGACAGGGGTCCTACGAGCAGTACTTC.

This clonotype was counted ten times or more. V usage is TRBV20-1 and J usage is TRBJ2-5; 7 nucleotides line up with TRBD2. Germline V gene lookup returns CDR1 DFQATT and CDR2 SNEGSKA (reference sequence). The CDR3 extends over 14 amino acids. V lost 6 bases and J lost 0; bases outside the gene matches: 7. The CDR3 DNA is TGCAGTGCCCGGACTAGTGTCTACCAAGAGACCCAGTACTTC. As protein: CSARTSVYQETQYF.

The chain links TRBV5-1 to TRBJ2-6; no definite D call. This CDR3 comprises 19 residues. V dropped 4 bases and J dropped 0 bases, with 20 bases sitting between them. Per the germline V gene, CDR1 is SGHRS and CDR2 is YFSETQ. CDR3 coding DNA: TGCGCCAGCAGCCCTCTTTTAAGGACGGTAGTCTCTGGGGCCAACGTCCTGACTTTC. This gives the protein CASSPLLRTVVSGANVLTF.

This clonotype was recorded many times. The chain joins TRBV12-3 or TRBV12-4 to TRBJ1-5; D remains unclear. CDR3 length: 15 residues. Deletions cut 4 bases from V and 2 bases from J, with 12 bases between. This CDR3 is CASSSINSGNQPQHF. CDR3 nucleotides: TGTGCCAGCAGTTCCATAAACAGTGGCAATCAGCCCCAGCATTTT.

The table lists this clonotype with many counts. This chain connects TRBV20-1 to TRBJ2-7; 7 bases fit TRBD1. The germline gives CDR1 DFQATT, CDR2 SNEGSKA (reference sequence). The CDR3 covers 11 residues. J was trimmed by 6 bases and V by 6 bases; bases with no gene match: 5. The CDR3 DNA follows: TGCAGTGCGGAACAGGGGAGCGAGCAGTACTTC. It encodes CSAEQGSEQYF.

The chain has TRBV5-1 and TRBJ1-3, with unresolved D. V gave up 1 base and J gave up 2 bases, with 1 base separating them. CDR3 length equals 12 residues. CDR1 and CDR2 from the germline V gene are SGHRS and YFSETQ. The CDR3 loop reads CASSLPGNTIYF. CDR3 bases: TGCGCCAGCAGCTTGCCTGGAAACACCATATATTTT. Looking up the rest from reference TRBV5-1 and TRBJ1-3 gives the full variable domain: KAGVTQTPRYLIKTRGQQVTLSCSPISGHRSVSWYQQTPGQGLQFLFEYFSETQRNKGNFPGRFSGRQFSNSRSEMNVSTLELGDSALYLCASSLPGNTIYFGEGSWLTVV.

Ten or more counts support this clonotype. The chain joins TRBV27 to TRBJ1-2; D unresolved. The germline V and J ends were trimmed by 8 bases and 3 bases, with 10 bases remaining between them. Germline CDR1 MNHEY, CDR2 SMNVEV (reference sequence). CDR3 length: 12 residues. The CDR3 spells CASQAPDYGYTF. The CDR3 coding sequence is TGTGCCAGCCAGGCGCCGGACTATGGCTACACCTTC.

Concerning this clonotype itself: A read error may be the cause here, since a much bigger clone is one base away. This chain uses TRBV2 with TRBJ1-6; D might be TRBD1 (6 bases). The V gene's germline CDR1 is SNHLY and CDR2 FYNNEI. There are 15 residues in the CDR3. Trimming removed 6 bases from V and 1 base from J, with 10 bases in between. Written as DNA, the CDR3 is TGTGCCAGCAGAGCCGACAGGTCCTATAATTCACCCCTCCACTTT. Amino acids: CASRADRSYNSPLHF. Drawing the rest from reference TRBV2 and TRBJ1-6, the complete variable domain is EPEVTQTPSHQVTQMGQEVILRCVPISNHLYFYWYRQILGQKVEFLVSFYNNEISEKSEIFDDQFSVERPDGSNFTLKIRSTKLEDSAMYFCASRADRSYNSPLHFGNGTRLTVT.

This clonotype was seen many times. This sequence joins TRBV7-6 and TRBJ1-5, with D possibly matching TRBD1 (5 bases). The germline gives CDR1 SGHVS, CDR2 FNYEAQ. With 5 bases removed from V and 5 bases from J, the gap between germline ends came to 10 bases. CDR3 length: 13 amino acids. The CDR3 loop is CASSDGTYQPQHF. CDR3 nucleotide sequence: TGTGCCAGCAGCGACGGGACCTATCAGCCCCAGCATTTT. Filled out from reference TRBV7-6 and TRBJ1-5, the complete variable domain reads GAGVSQSPRYKVTKRGQDVALRCDPISGHVSLYWYRQALGQGPEFLTYFNYEAQQDKSGLPNDRFSAERPEGSISTLTIQRTEQRDSAMYRCASSDGTYQPQHFGDGTRLSIL.

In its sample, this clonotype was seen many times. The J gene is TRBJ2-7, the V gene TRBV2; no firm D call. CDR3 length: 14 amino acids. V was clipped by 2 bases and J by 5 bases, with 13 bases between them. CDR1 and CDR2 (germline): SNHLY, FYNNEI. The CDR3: CASSERAPWDEQYF. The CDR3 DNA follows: TGTGCCAGCAGTGAACGTGCACCTTGGGACGAGCAGTACTTC.

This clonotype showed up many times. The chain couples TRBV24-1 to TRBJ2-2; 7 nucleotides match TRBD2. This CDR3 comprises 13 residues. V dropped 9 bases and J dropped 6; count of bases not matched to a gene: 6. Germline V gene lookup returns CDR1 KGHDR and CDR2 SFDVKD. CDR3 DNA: TGTGCCACCGGGGAGGGGCACGCCGGGGAGCTGTTTTTT. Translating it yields CATGEGHAGELFF.

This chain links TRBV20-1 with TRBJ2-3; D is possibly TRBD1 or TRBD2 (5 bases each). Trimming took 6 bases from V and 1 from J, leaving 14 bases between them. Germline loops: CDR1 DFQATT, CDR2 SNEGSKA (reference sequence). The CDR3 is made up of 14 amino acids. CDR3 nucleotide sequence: TGCAGTGCCTGGGGCGGAGGAGGCACAGATACGCAGTATTTT. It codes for CSAWGGGGTDTQYF.

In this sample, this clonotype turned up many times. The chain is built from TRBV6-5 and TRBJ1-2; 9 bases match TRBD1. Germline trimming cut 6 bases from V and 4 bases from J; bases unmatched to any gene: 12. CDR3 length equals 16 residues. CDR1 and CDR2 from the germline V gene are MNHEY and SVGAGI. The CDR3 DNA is TGTGCCAGCAGGGGATGGGACAGGGCTATTTTCTATGGCTACACCTTC. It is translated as CASRGWDRAIFYGYTF.

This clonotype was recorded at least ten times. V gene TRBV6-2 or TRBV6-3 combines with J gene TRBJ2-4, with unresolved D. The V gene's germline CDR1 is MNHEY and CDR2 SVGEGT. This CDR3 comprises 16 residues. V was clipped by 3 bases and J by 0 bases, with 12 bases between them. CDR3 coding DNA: TGTGCCAGCAGTTATTCATACCAAATAGCCAAAAACATTCAGTACTTC. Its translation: CASSYSYQIAKNIQYF.

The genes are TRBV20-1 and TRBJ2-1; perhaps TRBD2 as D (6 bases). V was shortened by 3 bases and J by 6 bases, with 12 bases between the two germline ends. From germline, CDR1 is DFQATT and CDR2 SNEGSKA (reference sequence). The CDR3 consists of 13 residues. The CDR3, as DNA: TGCAGTGCTAGGTCGACTAGTCTCAATGAGCAGTTCTTC. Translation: CSARSTSLNEQFF.

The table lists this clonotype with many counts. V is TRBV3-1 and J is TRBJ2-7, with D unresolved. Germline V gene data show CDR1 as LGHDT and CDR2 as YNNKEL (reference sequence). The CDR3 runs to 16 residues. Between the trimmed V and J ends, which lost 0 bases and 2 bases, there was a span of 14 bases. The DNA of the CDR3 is TGTGCCAGCAGCCAAGACGCGGAAGGGCCACCCTACGAGCAGTACTTC. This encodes CASSQDAEGPPYEQYF.

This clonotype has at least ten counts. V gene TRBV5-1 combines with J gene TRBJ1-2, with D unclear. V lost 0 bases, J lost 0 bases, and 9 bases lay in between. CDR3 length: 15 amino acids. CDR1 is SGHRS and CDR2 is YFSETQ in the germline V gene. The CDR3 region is CASSLGENSNYGYTF. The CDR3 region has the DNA TGCGCCAGCAGCTTGGGGGAAAACTCTAACTATGGCTACACCTTC.

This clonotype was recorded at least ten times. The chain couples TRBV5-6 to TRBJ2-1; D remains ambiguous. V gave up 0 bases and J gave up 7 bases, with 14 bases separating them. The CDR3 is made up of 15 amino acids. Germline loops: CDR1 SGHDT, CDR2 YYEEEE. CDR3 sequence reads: CASSLAYAPKNEQFF. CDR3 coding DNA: TGTGCCAGCAGCTTGGCGTACGCACCGAAAAATGAGCAGTTCTTC.

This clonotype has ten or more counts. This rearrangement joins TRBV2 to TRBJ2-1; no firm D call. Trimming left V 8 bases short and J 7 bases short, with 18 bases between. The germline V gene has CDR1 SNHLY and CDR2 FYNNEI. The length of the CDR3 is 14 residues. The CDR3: CASGRETTQNEQFF. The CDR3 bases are TGTGCCAGCGGTCGTGAAACCACTCAGAATGAGCAGTTCTTC.

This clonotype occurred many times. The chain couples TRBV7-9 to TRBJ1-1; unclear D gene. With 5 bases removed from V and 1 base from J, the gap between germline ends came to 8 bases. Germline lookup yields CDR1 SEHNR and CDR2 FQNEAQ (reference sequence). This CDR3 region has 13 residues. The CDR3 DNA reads TGTGCCAGCAGCGTTACAGAGAACACTGAAGCTTTCTTT. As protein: CASSVTENTEAFF.

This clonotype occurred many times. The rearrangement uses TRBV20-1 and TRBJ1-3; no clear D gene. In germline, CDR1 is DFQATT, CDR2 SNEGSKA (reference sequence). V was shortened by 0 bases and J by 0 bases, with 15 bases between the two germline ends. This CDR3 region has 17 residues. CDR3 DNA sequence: TGCAGTGCTAGAGAATACCGGGGTACCCACTCTGGAAACACCATATATTTT. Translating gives CSAREYRGTHSGNTIYF.

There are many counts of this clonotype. In DNA form, the CDR3 reads TGTGCCAGCAGTTTGACAGGGGGGGACTACGAGCAGTACTTC. Translating it yields CASSLTGGDYEQYF. V usage is TRBV12-3 or TRBV12-4 and J usage is TRBJ2-7; 9 nucleotides align to TRBD1. V trimming: 3 bases; J trimming: 3 bases; junction bases outside the gene matches: 3. The CDR3 is 14 amino acids.

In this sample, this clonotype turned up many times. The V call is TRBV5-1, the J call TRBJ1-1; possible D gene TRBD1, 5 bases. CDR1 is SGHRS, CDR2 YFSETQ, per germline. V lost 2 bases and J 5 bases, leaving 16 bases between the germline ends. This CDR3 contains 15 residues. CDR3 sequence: CASSLGQSGSTEAFF. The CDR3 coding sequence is TGCGCCAGCAGCTTAGGACAAAGTGGATCGACTGAAGCTTTCTTT.

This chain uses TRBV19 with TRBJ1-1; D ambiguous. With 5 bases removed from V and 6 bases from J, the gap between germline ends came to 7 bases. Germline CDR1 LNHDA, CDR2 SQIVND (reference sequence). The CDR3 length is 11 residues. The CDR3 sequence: CASSAPAEAFF. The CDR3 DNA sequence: TGTGCCAGTAGTGCCCCGGCTGAAGCTTTCTTT.

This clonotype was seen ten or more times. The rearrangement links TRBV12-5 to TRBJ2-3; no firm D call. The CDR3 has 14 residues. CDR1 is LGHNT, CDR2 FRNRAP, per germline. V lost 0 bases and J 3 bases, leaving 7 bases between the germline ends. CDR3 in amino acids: CASGLVDPTDTQYF. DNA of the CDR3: TGTGCTAGTGGTTTGGTTGACCCGACAGATACGCAGTATTTT.

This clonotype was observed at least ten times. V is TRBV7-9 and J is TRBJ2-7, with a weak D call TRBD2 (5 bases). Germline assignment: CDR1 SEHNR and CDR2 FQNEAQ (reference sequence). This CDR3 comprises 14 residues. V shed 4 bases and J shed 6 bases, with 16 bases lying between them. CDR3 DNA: TGTGCCAGCAGCTCCCCCGCCGGGGTTGGCGAGCAGTACTTC. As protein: CASSSPAGVGEQYF. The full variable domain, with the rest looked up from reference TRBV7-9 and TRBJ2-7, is DTGVSQNPRHKITKRGQNVTFRCDPISEHNRLYWYRQTLGQGPEFLTYFQNEAQLEKSRLLSDRFSAERPKGSFSTLEIQRTEQGDSAMYLCASSSPAGVGEQYFGPGTRLTVT.

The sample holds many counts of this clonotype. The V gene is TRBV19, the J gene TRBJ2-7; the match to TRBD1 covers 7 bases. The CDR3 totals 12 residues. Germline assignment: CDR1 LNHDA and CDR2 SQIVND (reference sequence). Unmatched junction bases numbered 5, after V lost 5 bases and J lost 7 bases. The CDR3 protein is CASSAGTVEQYF. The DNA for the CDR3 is TGTGCCAGTAGTGCCGGGACAGTTGAGCAGTACTTC.

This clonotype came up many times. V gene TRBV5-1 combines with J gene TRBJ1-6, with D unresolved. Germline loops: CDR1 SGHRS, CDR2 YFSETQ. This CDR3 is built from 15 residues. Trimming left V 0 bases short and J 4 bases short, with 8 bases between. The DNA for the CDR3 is TGCGCCAGCAGCTTGGGGTACGGTTATAATTCACCCCTCCACTTT. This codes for CASSLGYGYNSPLHF. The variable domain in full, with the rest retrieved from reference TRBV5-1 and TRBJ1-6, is KAGVTQTPRYLIKTRGQQVTLSCSPISGHRSVSWYQQTPGQGLQFLFEYFSETQRNKGNFPGRFSGRQFSNSRSEMNVSTLELGDSALYLCASSLGYGYNSPLHFGNGTRLTVT.

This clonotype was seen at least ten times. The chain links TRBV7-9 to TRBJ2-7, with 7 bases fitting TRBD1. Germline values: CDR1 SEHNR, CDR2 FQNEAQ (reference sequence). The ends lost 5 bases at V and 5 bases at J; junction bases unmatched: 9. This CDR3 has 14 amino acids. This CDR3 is CASSRRQGWHEQYF. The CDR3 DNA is TGTGCCAGCAGCCGAAGACAGGGATGGCACGAGCAGTACTTC.